This T cell receptor beta chain was identified during a study of a mutant IDH1 vaccine in newly diagnosed glioma. Overall study: The start of vaccination came 4-6 weeks after radiotherapy alone, or with temozolomide cycles. Treated patients had a mean age of 40.4 years and a sex split that was roughly 60% male and roughly 40% female. Patients' prior therapy spanned radiotherapy, temozolomide, or both; most underwent both.

Note on this clone: The antigen is not known.

This sample's time point: week 47, end of study. Every vaccine dose comprised 300 ug of mutant IDH1 20-mer peptide plus topical imiquimod. Eight vaccinations were given in weeks 1, 3, 5, 7, 11, 15, 19 and 23. The germline V gene encodes CDR1 MDHEN and CDR2 SYDVKM. V was trimmed by 6 bases and J by 5 bases, leaving 10 bases between them. This CDR3 comprises 12 residues. TCRdb's table, derived via immunoSEQ multiplex PCR, lists solely in-frame clones and lacks some. The table has some 62,000 clones, about four fifths seen once; the top ten hold 3.8%. The chain joins TRBV28 to TRBJ2-5; D is unclear. The sequencing used PBMCs, collected from a glioma patient whose treatment included an IDH1 peptide vaccine. This clonotype was sampled from a man younger than 45 with glioma. The CDR3 region is CASSFLAETQYF. CDR3 nucleotide sequence: TGTGCCAGCAGCTTTCTTGCCGAGACCCAGTACTTC.